Sequencing of this TCR beta chain was carried out in a study of blood T cell repertoires in COVID-19. The wider study: The United States, Italy and Spain provided the acute and convalescent COVID-19 samples.

As originally analysed: Reference gene primer amplification gave estimated nucleated cell counts. Method: immunoSEQ multiplex PCR; TCRdb's copy keeps in-frame clones and lacks some. D and trimming were read from the DNA, whereas the V and J calls and clone size are those reported in that table. The data contain around 94,000 clones, 78% of them singletons. Trimming cost V 2 bases and J 7 bases, with 11 bases left between them. The CDR3 totals 13 residues. CDR1 and CDR2 from the germline V gene are MDHEN and SYDVKM. The V and J genes are TRBV28 and TRBJ1-2; D possibly corresponds to TRBD1 (5 bases). This sequence was found in a man aged 60 to 75 with active or convalescent COVID-19. The sample was peripheral blood. The CDR3 sequence is CASSLGRVAGYTF. The CDR3 region has the DNA TGTGCCAGCAGTTTAGGCAGGGTGGCTGGCTACACCTTC.